This T cell receptor beta chain was identified in a study of metastatic and nonmetastatic thyroid tumors. Overall study: Blood and tumor or nodule tissue repertoires from malignant and benign thyroid patients were compared.

V lost 5 bases to trimming and J lost 2 bases, with 12 bases between them. The CDR3 sequence is 13 residues long. The V gene's germline CDR1 is DFQATT and CDR2 SNEGSKA (reference sequence). Using MiXCR, TCRdb reanalyzed the PCR reads. Of about 41,000 clones listed, 28% were seen once; the top ten hold 9.5% to 10%. Study results and caveats: It was reportedly found that TCR beta diversity was significantly higher in malignant thyroid tumors than in benign nodules, a difference seen in both blood and tumor samples.

Patients underwent thyroid surgery, and none had received any treatment before it. This clone was seen many times. What it binds is unknown. This chain uses TRBV20-1 with TRBJ2-5, with unresolved D. The clonotype originates from a male donor with papillary thyroid cancer or a benign thyroid nodule (not recorded which). Some clones in this sample may be carry-over from other donors' samples. The sequenced sample consisted of blood. CDR3 sequence reads: CSASTGPQETQYF. The CDR3 region has the DNA TGCAGTGCTTCGACGGGCCCGCAAGAGACCCAGTACTTC.